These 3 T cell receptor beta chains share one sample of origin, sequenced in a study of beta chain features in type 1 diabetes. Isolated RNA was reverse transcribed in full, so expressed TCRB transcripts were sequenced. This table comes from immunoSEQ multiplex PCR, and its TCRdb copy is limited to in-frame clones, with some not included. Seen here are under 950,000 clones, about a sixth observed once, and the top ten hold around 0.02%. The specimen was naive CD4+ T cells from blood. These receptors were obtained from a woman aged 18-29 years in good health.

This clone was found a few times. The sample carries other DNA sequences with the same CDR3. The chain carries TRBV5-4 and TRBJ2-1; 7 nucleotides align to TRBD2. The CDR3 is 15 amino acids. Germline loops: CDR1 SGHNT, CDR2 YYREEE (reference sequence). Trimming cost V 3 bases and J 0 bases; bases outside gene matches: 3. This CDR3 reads CASSSSSGSYNEQFF. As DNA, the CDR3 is TGTGCCAGCAGCTCTTCTAGCGGCTCCTACAATGAGCAGTTCTTC.

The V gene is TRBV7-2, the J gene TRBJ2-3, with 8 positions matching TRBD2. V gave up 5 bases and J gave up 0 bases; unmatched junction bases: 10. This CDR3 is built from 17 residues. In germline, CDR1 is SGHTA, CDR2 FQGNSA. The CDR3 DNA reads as TGTGCCAGCAGCAGAAGGGTAGCGGGAATAAGCACAGATACGCAGTATTTT. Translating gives CASSRRVAGISTDTQYF.

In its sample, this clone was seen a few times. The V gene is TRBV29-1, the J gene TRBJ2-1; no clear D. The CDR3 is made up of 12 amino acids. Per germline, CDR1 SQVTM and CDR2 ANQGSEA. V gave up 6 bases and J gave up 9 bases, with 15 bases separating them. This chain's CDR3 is CSVLRRSLEQFF. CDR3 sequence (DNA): TGCAGCGTCCTCCGACGAAGCCTTGAGCAGTTCTTC.